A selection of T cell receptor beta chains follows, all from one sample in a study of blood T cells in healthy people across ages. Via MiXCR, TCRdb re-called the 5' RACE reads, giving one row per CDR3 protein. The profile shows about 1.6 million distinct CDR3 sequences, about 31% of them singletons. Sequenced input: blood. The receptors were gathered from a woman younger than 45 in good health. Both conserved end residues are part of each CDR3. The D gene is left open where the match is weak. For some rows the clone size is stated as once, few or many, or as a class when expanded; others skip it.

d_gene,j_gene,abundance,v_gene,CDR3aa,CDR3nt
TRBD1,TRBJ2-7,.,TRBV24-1,CATSDTGTGGYEQYF,TGTGCCACCAGTGACACCGGGACAGGGGGATACGAGCAGTACTTC
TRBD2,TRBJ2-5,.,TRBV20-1,CSARGLAERETQYF,TGCAGTGCCCGAGGACTAGCGGAAAGAGAGACCCAGTACTTC
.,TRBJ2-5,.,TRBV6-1,CASSVARYQEAQYF,TGTGCCAGCAGTGTTGCAAGGTACCAAGAGGCCCAGTACTTC
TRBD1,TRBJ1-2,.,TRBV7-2,CASSQRDRARGYTF,TGTGCCAGCAGCCAGAGGGACAGGGCGAGGGGCTACACCTTC
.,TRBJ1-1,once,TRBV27,CASSLFEGNTEAFF,TGTGCCAGCAGTTTATTCGAGGGGAACACTGAAGCTTTCTTT
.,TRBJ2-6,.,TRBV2,CASSRTEGANVLTF,TGTGCCAGCAGTCGGACCGAGGGGGCCAACGTCCTGACTTTC
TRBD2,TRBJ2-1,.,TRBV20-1,CSAPPPGLADNEQFF,TGCAGTGCACCCCCGCCGGGACTAGCAGACAATGAGCAGTTCTTC
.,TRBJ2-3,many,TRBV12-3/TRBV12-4,CASSSYTRIRKHTQYF,TGTGCCAGCAGTTCCTACACCCGGATACGGAAGCATACGCAGTATTTT
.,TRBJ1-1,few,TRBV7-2,CASSTRGDRNTEAFF,TGTGCCAGCAGCACCAGAGGGGACCGGAACACTGAAGCTTTCTTT
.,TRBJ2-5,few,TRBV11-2,CASSLEARARSQYF,TGTGCCAGCAGCTTAGAGGCCAGGGCAAGGTCTCAGTACTTC
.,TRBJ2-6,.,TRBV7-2,CVSTRQAGANVLTF,TGTGTCAGCACCCGGCAGGCTGGGGCCAACGTCCTGACTTTC
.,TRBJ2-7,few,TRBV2,CASGDRTETSPYEQYF,TGTGCCAGCGGTGACAGGACAGAAACTTCCCCCTACGAGCAGTACTTC
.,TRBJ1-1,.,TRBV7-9,CASSSQGGVNTEAFF,TGTGCCAGCAGCTCCCAGGGAGGGGTGAACACTGAAGCTTTCTTT
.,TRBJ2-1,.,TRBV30,CTWSVTLEGGSYNEQFF,TGTACCTGGAGTGTAACCCTCGAGGGCGGTTCCTACAATGAGCAGTTCTTC
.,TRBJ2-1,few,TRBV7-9,CASSFLWNSYNEQFF,TGTGCCAGCAGCTTCCTCTGGAACTCCTACAATGAGCAGTTCTTC
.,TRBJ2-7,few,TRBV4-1,CASSQYRDGEQYF,TGCGCCAGCAGCCAATACCGGGACGGCGAGCAGTACTTC
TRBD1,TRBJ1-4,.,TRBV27,CASSPGQGAIGYEKLFF,TGTGCCAGCAGTCCGGGACAGGGGGCCATCGGGTATGAAAAACTGTTTTTT
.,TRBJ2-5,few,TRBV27,CASSVTHRAQETQYF,TGTGCCAGCAGCGTAACTCACAGAGCCCAAGAGACCCAGTACTTC
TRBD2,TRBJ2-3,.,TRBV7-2,CASSLKFERGDTQYF,TGTGCCAGCAGCTTAAAGTTCGAGCGGGGAGATACGCAGTATTTT
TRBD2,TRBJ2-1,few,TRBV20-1,CSARDRDSGRNNEQFF,TGCAGTGCTAGAGATCGCGATAGCGGGAGAAACAATGAGCAGTTCTTC
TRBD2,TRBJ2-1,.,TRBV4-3,CASSPGTSGSVYEQFF,TGCGCCAGCAGCCCCGGGACTAGCGGGAGTGTCTATGAGCAGTTCTTC
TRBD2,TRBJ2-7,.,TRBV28,CAVLAGSSYEQYF,TGTGCAGTGCTAGCGGGGTCCTCCTACGAGCAGTACTTC
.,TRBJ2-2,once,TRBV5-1,CASSLGRPNTGELFF,TGCGCCAGCAGCCTCGGACGGCCGAACACCGGGGAGCTGTTTTTT
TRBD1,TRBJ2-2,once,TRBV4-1,CASSHGSGTGGTGELFF,TGCGCCAGCAGCCATGGATCCGGGACAGGGGGAACCGGGGAGCTGTTTTTT
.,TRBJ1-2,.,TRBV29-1,CSVEGGGRNYGYTF,TGCAGCGTTGAAGGTGGGGGTCGAAACTATGGCTACACCTTC